The clone carrying this T cell receptor (beta chain) came up a few times. Its antigen is undetermined. Some clones are missing from TCRdb's copy, which holds only in-frame ones; the method was immunoSEQ multiplex PCR. The sample yields 150,000 to 160,000 clones, 87% seen once. Second doses at about 4 or about 12 weeks were pooled. The entry originates in a study of T cell responses to AZD1222 COVID-19 vaccine. The V gene's germline CDR1 is SGHKS and CDR2 YYEKEE (reference sequence). The CDR3 length is 14 residues. Trimming cost V 1 base and J 5 bases, with 12 bases left between them. General study results and limits: White British donors predominated, females outnumbered males, and clonal diversity was possibly underestimated. The number of AZD1222 recipients seropositive at baseline was only six.

The chain employs TRBV5-5 and TRBJ1-1; D call uncertain. The clonotype was recovered from an adult who received the AZD1222 COVID-19 vaccine. Material: peripheral blood, obtained 28 days after the second AZD1222 dose. CDR3 in DNA: TGTGCCAGCAGCTTGAGCGGCGACGGGACTGAAGCTTTCTTT. It encodes CASSLSGDGTEAFF.